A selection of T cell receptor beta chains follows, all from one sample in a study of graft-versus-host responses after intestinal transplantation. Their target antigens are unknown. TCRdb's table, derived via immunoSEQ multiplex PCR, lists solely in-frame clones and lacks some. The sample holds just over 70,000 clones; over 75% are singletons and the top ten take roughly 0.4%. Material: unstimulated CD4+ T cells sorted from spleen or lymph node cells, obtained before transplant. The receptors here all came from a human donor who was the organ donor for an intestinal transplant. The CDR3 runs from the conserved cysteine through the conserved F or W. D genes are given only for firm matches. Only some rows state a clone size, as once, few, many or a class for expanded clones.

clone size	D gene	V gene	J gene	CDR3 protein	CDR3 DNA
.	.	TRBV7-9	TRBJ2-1	CASSLIPLPQGLSYNEQFF	TGTGCCAGCAGCTTAATTCCCTTGCCGCAGGGACTTTCCTACAATGAGCAGTTCTTC
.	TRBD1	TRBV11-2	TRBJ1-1	CASSLVGQGMNTEAFF	TGTGCCAGCAGCTTAGTAGGACAGGGGATGAACACTGAAGCTTTCTTT
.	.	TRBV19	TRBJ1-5	CASSIGGPGQGQPQHF	TGTGCCAGTAGTATAGGAGGCCCAGGGCAAGGTCAGCCCCAGCATTTT
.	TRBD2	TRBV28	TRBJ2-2	CASSLSGGFGGELFF	TGTGCCAGCAGTCTAAGCGGGGGCTTTGGCGGGGAGCTGTTTTTT
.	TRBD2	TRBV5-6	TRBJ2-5	CASSRRLAQETQYF	TGTGCCAGCAGCCGACGACTAGCTCAAGAGACCCAGTACTTC
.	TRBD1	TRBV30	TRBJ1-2	CAWSGVDRGTTYGYTF	TGTGCCTGGAGTGGGGTGGACAGGGGAACAACCTATGGCTACACCTTC
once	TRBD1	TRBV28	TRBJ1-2	CASSFVLALEGTGGPGYTF	TGTGCCAGCAGTTTTGTGTTGGCGTTGGAGGGGACAGGGGGCCCTGGCTACACCTTC
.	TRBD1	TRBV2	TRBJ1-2	CASERDSYGYTF	TGTGCCAGTGAACGGGACAGCTATGGCTACACCTTC
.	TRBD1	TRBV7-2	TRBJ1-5	CASSSRQGDQPQHF	TGTGCCAGCAGCTCCAGACAGGGCGATCAGCCCCAGCATTTT
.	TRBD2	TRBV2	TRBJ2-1	CASSGPGTSGAHEQFF	TGTGCCAGCAGTGGCCCCGGGACTAGCGGGGCCCATGAGCAGTTCTTC
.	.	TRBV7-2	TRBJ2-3	CASTYTSDTQYF	TGTGCCAGCACATACACGTCGGATACGCAGTATTTT
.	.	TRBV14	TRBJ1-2	CASSPSGQITANYGYTF	TGTGCCAGCAGCCCTAGCGGACAGATTACAGCTAACTATGGCTACACCTTC
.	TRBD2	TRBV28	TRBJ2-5	CASSILAEETQYF	TGTGCCAGCAGTATACTAGCGGAAGAGACTCAGTACTTC
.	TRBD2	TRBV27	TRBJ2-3	CASSLIGGGDVGTQYF	TGTGCCAGCAGTTTAATCGGCGGGGGGGATGTAGGTACGCAGTATTTT
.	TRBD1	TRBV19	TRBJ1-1	CASTRHPTGGNTEAFF	TGTGCCAGTACCAGACACCCTACAGGGGGGAACACTGAAGCTTTCTTT
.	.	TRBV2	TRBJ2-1	CASRRGPTGEQFF	TGTGCCAGCAGGCGGGGGCCAACCGGCGAGCAGTTCTTC
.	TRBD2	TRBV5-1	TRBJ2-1	CASSLLAGGPQSEQFF	TGCGCCAGCAGCTTACTAGCGGGGGGTCCCCAAAGTGAGCAGTTCTTC
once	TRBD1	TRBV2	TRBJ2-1	CASSWDRDYNEQFF	TGTGCCAGCAGTTGGGACAGGGACTACAATGAGCAGTTCTTC
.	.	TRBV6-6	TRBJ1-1	CASRQTQGSAEAFF	TGTGCCAGCAGGCAGACTCAGGGGTCGGCTGAAGCTTTCTTT
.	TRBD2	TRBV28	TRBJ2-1	CASLTSGGAGEQFF	TGTGCCAGTCTTACTAGCGGGGGGGCGGGTGAGCAGTTCTTC
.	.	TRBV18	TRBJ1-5	CASSPPSRRGEPQHF	TGTGCCAGCTCACCACCGTCCCGCAGGGGCGAGCCCCAGCATTTT
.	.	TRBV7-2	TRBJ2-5	CASSLSLWSAQETQYF	TGTGCCAGCAGCTTAAGTTTGTGGAGCGCTCAAGAGACCCAGTACTTC
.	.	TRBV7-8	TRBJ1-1	CASSFKPNTEAFF	TGTGCCAGCAGCTTTAAGCCCAACACTGAAGCTTTCTTT
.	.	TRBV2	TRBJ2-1	CASSDTSGRSSYNEQFF	TGTGCCAGCAGTGACACCTCGGGGAGAAGCTCCTACAATGAGCAGTTCTTC
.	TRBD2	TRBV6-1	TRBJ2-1	CASTKAGDYNEQFF	TGTGCCAGCACCAAAGCGGGGGACTACAATGAGCAGTTCTTC
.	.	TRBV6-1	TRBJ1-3	CASSEWRARENTIYF	TGTGCCAGCAGTGAGTGGAGGGCGCGCGAAAACACCATATATTTT
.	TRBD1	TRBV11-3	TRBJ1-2	CASSLVTGTGGGYTF	TGTGCCAGCAGCTTAGTGACCGGGACAGGCGGTGGCTACACCTTC
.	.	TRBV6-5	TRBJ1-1	CASRGGGVNTEAFF	TGTGCCAGCCGGGGCGGCGGGGTGAACACTGAAGCTTTCTTT
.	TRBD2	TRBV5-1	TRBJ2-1	CASSLGGGSYNEQFF	TGCGCCAGCAGCTTAGGCGGGGGTTCCTACAATGAGCAGTTCTTC
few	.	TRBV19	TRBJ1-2	CASSLPHTYGYTF	TGTGCCAGTAGTTTGCCACATACCTATGGCTACACCTTC
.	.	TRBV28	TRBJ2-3	CASSARTDTQYF	TGTGCCAGCAGTGCGCGCACAGATACGCAGTATTTT
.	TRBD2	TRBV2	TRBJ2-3	CASSVSGGDTQYF	TGTGCCAGCAGTGTTAGCGGGGGAGATACGCAGTATTTT
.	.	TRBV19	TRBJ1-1	CASSIPEVGGAFF	TGTGCCAGTAGTATACCGGAGGTAGGGGGAGCTTTCTTT
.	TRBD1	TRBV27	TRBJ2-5	CASSFRGQGLKETQYF	TGTGCCAGCAGTTTCCGGGGACAGGGCCTAAAAGAGACCCAGTACTTC
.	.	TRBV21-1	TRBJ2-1	CASSKALSLAGARWYEQFF	TGTGCCAGCAGCAAGGCGTTATCGCTAGCGGGGGCCCGCTGGTATGAGCAGTTCTTC
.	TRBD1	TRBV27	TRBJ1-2	CASSSRTGTYGYTF	TGTGCCAGCAGTTCCCGGACAGGGACCTATGGCTACACCTTC
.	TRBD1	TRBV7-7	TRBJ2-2	CASSLDRAGELFF	TGTGCTAGCAGCTTGGACAGGGCCGGGGAGCTGTTTTTT
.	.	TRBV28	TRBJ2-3	CASSSTGRGDTQYF	TGTGCCAGCAGTTCCACGGGTAGGGGAGATACGCAGTATTTT
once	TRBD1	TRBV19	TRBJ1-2	CASSIRTGHSYGYTF	TGTGCCAGTAGTATTCGGACAGGCCACTCCTATGGCTACACCTTC
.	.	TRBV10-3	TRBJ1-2	CATRGGIDGYTF	TGTGCCACTAGGGGGGGAATCGATGGCTACACCTTC
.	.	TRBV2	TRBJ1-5	CASGWEGNQPQHF	TGTGCCAGCGGGTGGGAGGGGAATCAGCCCCAGCATTTT
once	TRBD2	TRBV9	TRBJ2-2	CASGLAGNTGELFF	TGTGCCAGCGGACTAGCGGGGAACACCGGGGAGCTGTTTTTT
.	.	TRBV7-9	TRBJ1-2	CASSLGWEGYGYTF	TGTGCCAGCAGCTTAGGATGGGAGGGATATGGCTACACCTTC
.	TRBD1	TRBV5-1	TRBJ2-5	CASSPTRGMETQYF	TGCGCCAGCAGCCCGACCAGGGGGATGGAGACCCAGTACTTC
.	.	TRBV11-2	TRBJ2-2	CASSPRLGAGELFF	TGTGCCAGCAGCCCCCGGCTGGGAGCCGGGGAGCTGTTTTTT
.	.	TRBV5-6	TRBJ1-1	CASSRSGGGTEAFF	TGTGCCAGCAGCCGCTCCGGCGGTGGCACTGAAGCTTTCTTT